These 15 T cell receptor beta chains were sequenced from one sample in a study of T cells in Graves' hyperthyroidism and ophthalmopathy. There were TCR beta CDR3 regions amplified from RNA transcripts. Using the HTBI primer set, a first-round RT-PCR was run on the TCR CDR3. MiXCR, run by TCRdb on the multiplex PCR reads, gives a single entry per CDR3 protein. The sample lists about 600,000 distinct CDR3 sequences, roughly a sixth occurring once. Specimen: blood. These receptors came from a woman aged 40 to 50 with Graves' ophthalmopathy.

Many counts were recorded for this clonotype. This chain joins TRBV11-2 and TRBJ2-1; 8 bases map to TRBD2. This CDR3 has 15 residues. Germline loops: CDR1 SGHAT, CDR2 FQNNGV. V lost 1 base, J lost 10 bases, and 9 bases stayed unmatched. This chain's CDR3 is CASSLGLAGPHEQFF. The DNA for the CDR3 is TGTGCCAGCAGCTTAGGGCTAGCGGGTCCCCACGAGCAGTTCTTC.

This clonotype was seen repeatedly, ten times or more. This chain uses TRBV4-1 with TRBJ1-2; maybe TRBD1 (5 bases). This CDR3 contains 17 residues. V was trimmed by 4 bases and J by 4 bases, leaving 22 bases between them. Germline V gene sequence: CDR1 MGHRA, CDR2 YSYEKL. CDR3 nucleotide sequence: TGCGCCAGCAGCCTTAATCCCAGGGCGAAAACGTTCTATGGCTACACCTTC. Translation: CASSLNPRAKTFYGYTF.

This clonotype was recorded at least ten times. The rearrangement uses TRBV20-1 and TRBJ1-2; weak D call: TRBD1 (5 bases). Trimming pared 0 bases from V and 4 bases from J, leaving 15 bases between. Germline CDR1 DFQATT, CDR2 SNEGSKA (reference sequence). The length of the CDR3 is 15 residues. The CDR3 DNA follows: TGCAGTGCTAGAGATGGGGACCTCAGGGTCTATGGCTACACCTTC. As protein: CSARDGDLRVYGYTF.

The chain employs TRBV3-1 and TRBJ1-5; TRBD1 matches 7 bases. CDR3 size: 14 residues. Trimming at V came to 8 bases and at J to 7 bases, leaving 11 bases not matched to a gene. Germline V gene lookup returns CDR1 LGHDT and CDR2 YNNKEL (reference sequence). The CDR3 bases are TGTGCCAGCGGACCCGCGACAGGGAACCAGCCCCAGCATTTT. Amino acid sequence: CASGPATGNQPQHF.

This clonotype has ten or more counts. The genes are TRBV5-1 and TRBJ2-5; 7 bases map to TRBD1. J lost 5 bases, V lost 4 bases, and 14 bases had no gene match. CDR3 length: 16 amino acids. Germline V gene data show CDR1 as SGHRS and CDR2 as YFSETQ. CDR3 sequence: CASSERTTGLSETQYF. DNA of the CDR3: TGCGCCAGCAGCGAACGCACGACAGGGTTGAGTGAGACCCAGTACTTC.

This clonotype was recorded many times. The V gene is TRBV6-1, the J gene TRBJ2-5, with D perhaps TRBD2 (5 bases). This CDR3 comprises 16 residues. Germline CDR1 reads MNHNS; CDR2 reads SASEGT. The V gene lost 4 bases and the J gene lost 5 bases, with 20 bases spanning the gap. CDR3 nucleotides: TGTGCCAGCAGTGTGAGCGGATATTCCCCCAGGGAGACCCAGTACTTC. This translates into CASSVSGYSPRETQYF.

In this sample, this clonotype turned up many times. This chain links TRBV28 with TRBJ1-2, with D uncertain. V dropped 6 bases and J dropped 8 bases, with 19 bases sitting between them. Germline CDR1 MDHEN, CDR2 SYDVKM. The CDR3 is made up of 14 amino acids. CDR3 sequence reads: CASRIAQRLGGYTF. The CDR3 DNA reads as TGTGCCAGCAGGATAGCTCAGAGGTTAGGGGGCTACACCTTC.

The rearrangement uses TRBV11-2 and TRBJ2-3; 7 bases map to TRBD2. The CDR3 has 11 residues. The J segment lost 13 bases and the V segment lost 5 bases, leaving 6 bases of the junction unmatched. Per germline, CDR1 SGHAT and CDR2 FQNNGV. The CDR3 loop is CASSEGLGEYF. In DNA, the CDR3 is TGTGCCAGCAGCGAAGGACTAGGAGAGTATTTT. Filled out from reference TRBV11-2 and TRBJ2-3, the complete variable domain reads EAGVAQSPRYKIIEKRQSVAFWCNPISGHATLYWYQQILGQGPKLLIQFQNNGVVDDSQLPKDRFSAERLKGVDSTLKIQPAKLEDSAVYLCASSEGLGEYFGPGTRLTVL.

This clonotype has ten or more counts. The V call is TRBV5-1, the J call TRBJ2-3, with D maybe TRBD1 (5 bases). This CDR3 is built from 14 residues. CDR1 is SGHRS and CDR2 is YFSETQ in the germline V gene. V lost 1 base and J 2 bases, leaving 8 bases between the germline ends. Here the CDR3 reads CASSLQGLTDTQYF. CDR3 nucleotides: TGCGCCAGCAGCTTGCAGGGCCTCACAGATACGCAGTATTTT.

V and J are TRBV18 and TRBJ1-2; 10 bases map to TRBD1. The V and J ends lost 0 bases and 3 bases, in that order; junction bases with no gene match: 1. The CDR3 is 15 residues long. Germline V lookup: CDR1 KGHSH, CDR2 LQKENI. The CDR3 spells CASSPPGQGYYGYTF. The CDR3 bases are TGTGCCAGCTCACCACCGGGACAGGGGTACTATGGCTACACCTTC. The full variable domain, with the rest looked up from reference TRBV18 and TRBJ1-2, is NAGVMQNPRHLVRRRGQEARLRCSPMKGHSHVYWYRQLPEEGLKFMVYLQKENIIDESGMPKERFSAEFPKEGPSILRIQQVVRGDSAAYFCASSPPGQGYYGYTFGSGTRLTVV.

This clonotype has a count of ten or more. The CDR3 coding sequence is TGTGCCAGCTCATCAGGACAGGGAGGAGCTGGAAACACCATATATTTT. The encoded protein is CASSSGQGGAGNTIYF. The J gene is TRBJ1-3, the V gene TRBV18; 8 nucleotides agree with TRBD1. The CDR3 covers 16 residues. The germline V gene has CDR1 KGHSH and CDR2 LQKENI. Losses at the gene ends were 5 bases for V and 2 bases for J; bases not matched to a gene: 8.

The rearrangement joins TRBV6-1 to TRBJ1-5; 7 nucleotides match TRBD1. The CDR3 has 17 residues. Trimming took 10 bases from V and 6 from J; bases not matched to a gene: 21. Germline V gene lookup returns CDR1 MNHNS and CDR2 SASEGT. This chain's CDR3 is CATTGRLLEGARQPQHF. CDR3 nucleotides: TGTGCCACCACCGGGAGACTTCTAGAGGGGGCGCGTCAGCCCCAGCATTTT.

This clonotype was seen many times. The genes are TRBV20-1 and TRBJ1-2; D is possibly TRBD1 (6 bases). The CDR3 covers 13 residues. Germline loops: CDR1 DFQATT, CDR2 SNEGSKA (reference sequence). V was clipped by 6 bases and J by 7 bases, with 18 bases between them. The DNA for the CDR3 is TGCAGTGCCCCGTTACAGGGATGGTCTGGCTACACCTTC. Translating it yields CSAPLQGWSGYTF.

The gene calls are TRBV29-1 and TRBJ2-3; TRBD2 aligns across 11 bases. Germline V lookup: CDR1 SQVTM, CDR2 ANQGSEA. J gave up 6 bases and V 6 bases, and 8 bases lay outside the gene matches. This CDR3 has 14 residues. The CDR3 is CSVGTSGLGDTQYF. For the CDR3, the DNA is TGCAGCGTGGGGACTAGCGGTCTTGGGGATACGCAGTATTTT.

This clonotype came up a few times. The CDR3 DNA is TGCGCCAGCAGCCCAGGGCACAGGGAAGTAAGCTACGAGCAGTACTTC. Translated, it gives CASSPGHREVSYEQYF. The chain combines TRBV5-1 with TRBJ2-7; D might be TRBD1 (6 bases). CDR3 length: 16 amino acids. Per the germline V gene, CDR1 is SGHRS and CDR2 is YFSETQ. V was clipped by 4 bases and J by 3 bases, with 20 bases between them.